Shown below are 12 T cell receptor beta chains from a single sample sequenced in a study of shared clonotypes between healthy human individuals. TCRdb keeps only in-frame clones here, not all; method: immunoSEQ multiplex PCR. Altogether under 600,000 clones are present, roughly 98% being singletons, with the ten largest covering approximately 0.3%. Naive CD8 cells were CD45RO-negative, positively selected for CCR7, excluding terminally differentiated effector memory CD45RA+ cells. Sequencing used naive CD8+ T cells sorted from blood. These receptors originate from a young man in good health.

J is TRBJ2-7 and V is TRBV27; 7 bases are shared with TRBD2. The CDR3 runs 13 residues. V was pared by 2 bases and J by 5 bases, with 3 bases of the junction left unmatched. The germline gives CDR1 MNHEY, CDR2 SMNVEV (reference sequence). The DNA of the CDR3 is TGTGCCAGCAGTTTAGCGGGAGAACACGAGCAGTACTTC. This encodes CASSLAGEHEQYF.

This chain uses TRBV6-5 with TRBJ2-7, with 10 bases matching TRBD1. The CDR3 consists of 16 residues. The ends lost 0 bases at V and 5 bases at J; junction bases unmatched: 7. The germline gives CDR1 MNHEY, CDR2 SVGAGI. The CDR3, as DNA: TGTGCCAGCAGTTACTCCTTGGGACAGGGGTTAAACGAGCAGTACTTC. It encodes CASSYSLGQGLNEQYF.

This clone was counted a single time. V usage is TRBV2 and J usage is TRBJ2-5; possible D gene TRBD2, 5 bases. Germline CDR1 reads SNHLY; CDR2 reads FYNNEI. The CDR3 sequence is 11 residues long. The V end lost 8 bases, the J end lost 9 bases, and 13 bases lay between the germline ends. CDR3 bases: TGTGCCAGCCAAGGGCGGGCGGCCCAGTACTTC. This encodes CASQGRAAQYF. Looking up the rest from reference TRBV2 and TRBJ2-5 gives the full variable domain: EPEVTQTPSHQVTQMGQEVILRCVPISNHLYFYWYRQILGQKVEFLVSFYNNEISEKSEIFDDQFSVERPDGSNFTLKIRSTKLEDSAMYFCASQGRAAQYFGPGTRLLVL.

This rearrangement joins TRBV7-8 to TRBJ1-1, with D uncertain. This CDR3 comprises 15 residues. V lost 0 bases to trimming and J lost 0 bases, with 8 bases between them. The germline gives CDR1 SGHVS, CDR2 FQNEAQ. The CDR3 loop reads CASSLAGRLNTEAFF. DNA of the CDR3: TGTGCCAGCAGCTTAGCTGGGCGGTTGAACACTGAAGCTTTCTTT.

V usage is TRBV13 and J usage is TRBJ2-1; maybe TRBD2 (6 bases). The CDR3 is made up of 14 amino acids. The germline CDR1 and CDR2 sequences are PRHDT and FYEKMQ (reference sequence). V shed 3 bases and J shed 6 bases, with 12 bases lying between them. CDR3 coding DNA: TGTGCCAGCAGCTTCCCGGAGGGGCCCAATGAGCAGTTCTTC. It encodes CASSFPEGPNEQFF.

The chain uses TRBV15 and TRBJ1-4; 7 bases are shared with TRBD1. The junction had 8 bases not matched to a gene; V was cut back by 5 bases and J by 5 bases. There are 15 residues in the CDR3. The V gene's germline CDR1 is LNHNV and CDR2 YYDKDF (reference sequence). CDR3 protein: CATSHGGTVNEKLFF. For the CDR3, the DNA is TGTGCCACCAGCCACGGAGGGACAGTAAATGAAAAACTGTTTTTT.

Of note for this clone: The same CDR3 arises from other DNA sequences in this sample as well. The rearrangement uses TRBV29-1 and TRBJ2-7; D not resolved. CDR1 is SQVTM, CDR2 ANQGSEA, per germline. There are 13 residues in the CDR3. V lost 4 bases and J lost 1, with 11 bases in between. CDR3 coding DNA: TGCAGCGTTGTTTCCAGTTCTTCCTACGAGCAGTACTTC. It translates to CSVVSSSSYEQYF.

This chain joins TRBV5-4 and TRBJ2-5, with 8 bases fitting TRBD2. Germline CDR1 and CDR2: SGHNT and YYREEE (reference sequence). This CDR3 spans 14 amino acids. V trimming: 8 bases; J trimming: 0 bases; junction bases outside the gene matches: 6. CDR3 DNA sequence: TGTGCCAGTCGGTTAGCGGGAAACCAAGAGACCCAGTACTTC. Translating it yields CASRLAGNQETQYF.

CDR3 region: CASSSPGVGSYEQYF. CDR3 DNA: TGTGCCAGCAGTTCCCCAGGGGTGGGCTCCTACGAGCAGTACTTC. The V call is TRBV28, the J call TRBJ2-7; weak D call: TRBD1 (6 bases). Germline V gene lookup returns CDR1 MDHEN and CDR2 SYDVKM. The CDR3 covers 15 residues. Trimming removed 4 bases from V and 0 bases from J, with 13 bases in between.

A word on this clone: The identical CDR3 is also encoded by other nucleotide sequences in the sample. This chain links TRBV30 with TRBJ2-7; tentative D call: TRBD2 (6 bases). This CDR3 comprises 13 residues. CDR1 is GTSNPN and CDR2 is SVGIG in the germline V gene (reference sequence). Trimming cost V 0 bases and J 1 base, with 7 bases left between them. CDR3 region: CAWSVGLSYEQYF. The DNA for the CDR3 is TGTGCCTGGAGTGTGGGACTTTCCTACGAGCAGTACTTC.

The chain joins TRBV18 to TRBJ2-1, with TRBD2 matching over 13 bases. The CDR3 consists of 17 residues. V trimming: 2 bases; J trimming: 0 bases; junction bases outside the gene matches: 1. Germline V gives CDR1 KGHSH, CDR2 LQKENI. The CDR3 bases are TGTGCCAGCTCACCAGGACTAGCGGGAGACTCCTACAATGAGCAGTTCTTC. Amino acid sequence: CASSPGLAGDSYNEQFF.

This clone was recorded once. This chain connects TRBV18 to TRBJ2-7; 9 nucleotides agree with TRBD1. After removal of 6 bases from V and 4 bases from J, the junction contained 10 bases not matched to a gene. There are 15 residues in the CDR3. Germline CDR1 is KGHSH and CDR2 is LQKENI. This chain's CDR3 is CASSPGQGPLYEQYF. The CDR3 nucleotides read TGTGCCAGCTCCCCGGGACAGGGCCCTTTGTACGAGCAGTACTTC.